This paragraph covers one TCR beta chain sequence. Its antigen is undetermined. This record comes from a study of siplizumab effects on memory and regulatory T cells. Study-level points and caveats: Among mappable alloreactive CD4+ clones, the Treg-derived fraction averaged 68.8% with siplizumab versus about 25% in controls. Neither a naive nor a memory phenotype was assignable to roughly 80-97% of proliferating CD4+ or CD8+ clones. Memory T cells appeared less diverse than naive cells, which seemed to contribute substantially to alloresponse.

There are 13 residues in the CDR3. In germline, CDR1 is KGHSH, CDR2 LQKENI. The V gene lost 2 bases and the J gene lost 1 base, with 6 bases spanning the gap. The study assayed 75,000 to 100,000 TCR templates per sample. TCRdb's copy holds only in-frame clones and misses some; the assay was immunoSEQ multiplex PCR. The sample lists some 65,000 clones; around 90% were seen once. Source material: Tregs sorted from blood. This receptor was taken from a human donor in good health. The gene calls are TRBV18 and TRBJ2-7, with D perhaps assigned TRBD1 or TRBD2 (5 bases each). The CDR3 is CASSPWGSYEQYF. For the CDR3, the DNA is TGTGCCAGCTCACCATGGGGGTCCTACGAGCAGTACTTC. The complete variable domain, with remaining parts taken from reference TRBV18 and TRBJ2-7, reads NAGVMQNPRHLVRRRGQEARLRCSPMKGHSHVYWYRQLPEEGLKFMVYLQKENIIDESGMPKERFSAEFPKEGPSILRIQQVVRGDSAAYFCASSPWGSYEQYFGPGTRLTVT.